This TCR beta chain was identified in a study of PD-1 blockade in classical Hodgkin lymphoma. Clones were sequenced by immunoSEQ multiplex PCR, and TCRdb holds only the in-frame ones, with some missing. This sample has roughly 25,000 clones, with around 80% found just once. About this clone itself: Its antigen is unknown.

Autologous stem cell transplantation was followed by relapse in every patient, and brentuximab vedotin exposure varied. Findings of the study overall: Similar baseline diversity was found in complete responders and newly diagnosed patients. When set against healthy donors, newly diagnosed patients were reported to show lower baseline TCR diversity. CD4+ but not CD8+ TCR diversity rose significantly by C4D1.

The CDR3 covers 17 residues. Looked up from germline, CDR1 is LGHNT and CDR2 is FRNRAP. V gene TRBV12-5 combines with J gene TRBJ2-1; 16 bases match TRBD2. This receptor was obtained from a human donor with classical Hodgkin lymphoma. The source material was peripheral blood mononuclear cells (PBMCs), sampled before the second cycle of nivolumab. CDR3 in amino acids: CAPLGLAGGSSYNEQFF. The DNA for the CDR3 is TGTGCCCCCTTGGGACTAGCGGGGGGGAGCTCCTACAATGAGCAGTTCTTC. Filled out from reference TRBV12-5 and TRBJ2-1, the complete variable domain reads DARVTQTPRHKVTEMGQEVTMRCQPILGHNTVFWYRQTMMQGLELLAYFRNRAPLDDSGMPKDRFSAEMPDATLATLKIQPSEPRDSAVYFCAPLGLAGGSSYNEQFFGPGTRLTVL.